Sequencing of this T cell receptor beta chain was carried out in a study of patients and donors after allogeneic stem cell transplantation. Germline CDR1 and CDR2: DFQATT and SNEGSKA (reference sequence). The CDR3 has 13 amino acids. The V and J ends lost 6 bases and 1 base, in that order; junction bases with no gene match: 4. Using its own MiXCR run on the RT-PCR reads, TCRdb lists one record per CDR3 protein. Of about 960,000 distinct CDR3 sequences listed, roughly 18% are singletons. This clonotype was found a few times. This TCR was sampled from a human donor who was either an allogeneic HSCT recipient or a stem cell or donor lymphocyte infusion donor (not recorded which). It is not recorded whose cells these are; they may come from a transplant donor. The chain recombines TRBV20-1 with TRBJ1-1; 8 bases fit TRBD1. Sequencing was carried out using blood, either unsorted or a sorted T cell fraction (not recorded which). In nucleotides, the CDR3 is TGCAGTGCGTTCGGACAGGGGAACACTGAAGCTTTCTTT. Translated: CSAFGQGNTEAFF.